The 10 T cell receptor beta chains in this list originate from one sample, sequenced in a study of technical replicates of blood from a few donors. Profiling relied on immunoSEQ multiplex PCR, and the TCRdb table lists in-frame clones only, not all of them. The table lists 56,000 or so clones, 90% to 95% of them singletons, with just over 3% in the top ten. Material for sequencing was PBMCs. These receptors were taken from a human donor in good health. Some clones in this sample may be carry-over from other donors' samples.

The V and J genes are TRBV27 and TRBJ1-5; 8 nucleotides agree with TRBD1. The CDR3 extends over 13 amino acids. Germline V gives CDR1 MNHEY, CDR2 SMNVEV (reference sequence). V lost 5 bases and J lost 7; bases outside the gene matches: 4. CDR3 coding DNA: TGTGCCAGCAGTCCCGACAGGGGACAGCCCCAGCATTTT. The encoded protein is CASSPDRGQPQHF.

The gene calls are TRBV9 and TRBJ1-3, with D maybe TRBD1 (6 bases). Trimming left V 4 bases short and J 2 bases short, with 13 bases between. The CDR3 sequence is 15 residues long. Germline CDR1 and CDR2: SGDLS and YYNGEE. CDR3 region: CASSPTQGTGNTIYF. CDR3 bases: TGTGCCAGCAGCCCGACACAGGGAACTGGAAACACCATATATTTT.

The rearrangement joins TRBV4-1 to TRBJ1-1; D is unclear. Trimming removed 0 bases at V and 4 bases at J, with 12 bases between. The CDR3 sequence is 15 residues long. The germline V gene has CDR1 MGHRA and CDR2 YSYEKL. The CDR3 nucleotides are TGCGCCAGCAGCCAAGATCCCACTGATCGCACTGAAGCTTTCTTT. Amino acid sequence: CASSQDPTDRTEAFF.

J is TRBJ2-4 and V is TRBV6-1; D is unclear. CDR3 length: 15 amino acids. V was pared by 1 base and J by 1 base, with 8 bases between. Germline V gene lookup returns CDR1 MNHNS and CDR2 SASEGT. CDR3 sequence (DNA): TGTGCCAGCAGTGAAGAGTGGGCGGCCAAAAACATTCAGTACTTC. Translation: CASSEEWAAKNIQYF.

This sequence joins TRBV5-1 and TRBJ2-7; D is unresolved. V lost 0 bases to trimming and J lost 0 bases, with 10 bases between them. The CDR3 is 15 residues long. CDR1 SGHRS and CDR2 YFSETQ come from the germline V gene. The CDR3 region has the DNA TGCGCCAGCAGCTTGGGACACGGAAGCTCCTACGAGCAGTACTTC. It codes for CASSLGHGSSYEQYF.

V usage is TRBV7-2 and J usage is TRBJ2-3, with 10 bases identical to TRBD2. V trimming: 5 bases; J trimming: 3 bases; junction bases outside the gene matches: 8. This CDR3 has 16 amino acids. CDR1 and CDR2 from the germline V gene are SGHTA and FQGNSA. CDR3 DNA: TGTGCCAGCAGCCCTCCGGGACTAGCGAAAACAGATACGCAGTATTTT. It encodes CASSPPGLAKTDTQYF.

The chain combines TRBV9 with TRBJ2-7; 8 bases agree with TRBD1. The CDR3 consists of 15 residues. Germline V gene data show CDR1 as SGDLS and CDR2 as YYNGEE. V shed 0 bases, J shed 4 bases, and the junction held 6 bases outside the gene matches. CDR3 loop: CASSVGAGGEYEQYF. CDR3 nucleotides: TGTGCCAGCAGCGTAGGGGCAGGGGGCGAGTACGAGCAGTACTTC.

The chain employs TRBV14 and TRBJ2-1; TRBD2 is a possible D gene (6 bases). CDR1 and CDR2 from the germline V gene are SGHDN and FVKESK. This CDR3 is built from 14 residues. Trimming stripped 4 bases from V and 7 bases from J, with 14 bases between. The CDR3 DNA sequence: TGTGCCAGCAGCCTCATCGGAGGGGCAAATGAGCAGTTCTTC. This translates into CASSLIGGANEQFF.

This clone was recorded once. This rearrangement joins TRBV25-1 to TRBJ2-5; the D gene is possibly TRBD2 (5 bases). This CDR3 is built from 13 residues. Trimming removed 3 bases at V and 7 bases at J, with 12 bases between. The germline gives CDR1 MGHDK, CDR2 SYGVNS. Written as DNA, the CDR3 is TGTGCCAGCAGTGAGTCGGACCGGGGGACCCAGTACTTC. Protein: CASSESDRGTQYF.

CDR3 in DNA: TGTGCCAGCAGTGAAATCTCCGGGACACGCTATGGCTACACCTTC. Translation gives CASSEISGTRYGYTF. The chain combines TRBV6-1 with TRBJ1-2, with a tentative D call TRBD1 (6 bases). The CDR3 runs to 15 residues. Looked up from germline, CDR1 is MNHNS and CDR2 is SASEGT. Trimming took off 2 bases at V and 4 bases at J, with 14 bases between the two ends.